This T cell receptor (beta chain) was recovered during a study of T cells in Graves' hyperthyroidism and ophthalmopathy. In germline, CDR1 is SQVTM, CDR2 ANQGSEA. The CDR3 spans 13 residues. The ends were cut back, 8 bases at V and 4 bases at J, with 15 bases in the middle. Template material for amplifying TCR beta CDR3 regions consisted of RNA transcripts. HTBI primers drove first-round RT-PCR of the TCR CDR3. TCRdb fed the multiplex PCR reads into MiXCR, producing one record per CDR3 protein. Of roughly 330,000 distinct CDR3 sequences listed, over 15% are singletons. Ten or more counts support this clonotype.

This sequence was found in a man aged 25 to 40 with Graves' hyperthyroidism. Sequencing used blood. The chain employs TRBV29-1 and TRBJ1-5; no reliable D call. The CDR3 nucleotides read TGCAGCTCGAGAGACGGATTAAATCAGCCCCAGCATTTT. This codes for CSSRDGLNQPQHF.